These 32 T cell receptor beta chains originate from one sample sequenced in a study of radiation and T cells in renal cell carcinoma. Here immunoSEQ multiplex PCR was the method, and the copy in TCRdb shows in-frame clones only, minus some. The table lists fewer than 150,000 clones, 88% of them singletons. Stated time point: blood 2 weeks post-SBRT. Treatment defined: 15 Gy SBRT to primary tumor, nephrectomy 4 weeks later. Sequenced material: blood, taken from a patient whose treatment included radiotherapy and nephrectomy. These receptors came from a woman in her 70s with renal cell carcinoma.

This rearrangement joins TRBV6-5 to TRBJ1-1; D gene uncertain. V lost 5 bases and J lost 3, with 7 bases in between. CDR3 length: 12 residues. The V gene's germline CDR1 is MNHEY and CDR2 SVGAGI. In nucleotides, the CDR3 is TGTGCCAGCAGTCGCCAGGACACTGAAGCTTTCTTT. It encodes CASSRQDTEAFF.

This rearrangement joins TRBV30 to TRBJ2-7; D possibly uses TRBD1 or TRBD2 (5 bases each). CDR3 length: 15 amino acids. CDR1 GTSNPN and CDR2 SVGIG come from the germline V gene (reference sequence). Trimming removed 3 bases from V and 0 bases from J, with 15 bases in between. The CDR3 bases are TGTGCCTGGAGCAAGGGGTGGGGGAGCTCCTACGAGCAGTACTTC. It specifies CAWSKGWGSSYEQYF.

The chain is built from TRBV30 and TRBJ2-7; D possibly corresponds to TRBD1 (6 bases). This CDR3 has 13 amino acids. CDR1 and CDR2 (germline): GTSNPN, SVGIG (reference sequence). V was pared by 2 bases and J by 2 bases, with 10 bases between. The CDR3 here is CAWSKGDPYEQYF. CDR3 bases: TGTGCCTGGAGTAAGGGGGACCCCTACGAGCAGTACTTC. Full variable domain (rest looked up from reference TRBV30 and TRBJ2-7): SQTIHQWPATLVQPVGSPLSLECTVEGTSNPNLYWYRQAAGRGLQLLFYSVGIGQISSEVPQNLSASRPQDRQFILSSKKLLLSDSGFYLCAWSKGDPYEQYFGPGTRLTVT.

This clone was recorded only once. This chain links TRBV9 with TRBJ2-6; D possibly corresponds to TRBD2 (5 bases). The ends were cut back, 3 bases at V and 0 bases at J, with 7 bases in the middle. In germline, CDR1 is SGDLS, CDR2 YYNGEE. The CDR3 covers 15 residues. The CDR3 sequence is CASSGSGSGANVLTF. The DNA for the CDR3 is TGTGCCAGCAGCGGCAGCGGCTCTGGGGCCAACGTCCTGACTTTC.

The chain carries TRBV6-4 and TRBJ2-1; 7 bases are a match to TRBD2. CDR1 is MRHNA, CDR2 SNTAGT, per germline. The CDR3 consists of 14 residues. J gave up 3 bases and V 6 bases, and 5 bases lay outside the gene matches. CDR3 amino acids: CASSPTSNYNEQFF. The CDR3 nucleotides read TGTGCCAGCAGCCCGACTAGCAACTACAATGAGCAGTTCTTC.

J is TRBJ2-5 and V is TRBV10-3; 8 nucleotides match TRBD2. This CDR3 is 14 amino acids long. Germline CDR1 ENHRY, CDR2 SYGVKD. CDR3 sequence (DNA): TGTGTCCACGGGACTAGGGCATACCAAGAGACCCAGTACTTC. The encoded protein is CVHGTRAYQETQYF.

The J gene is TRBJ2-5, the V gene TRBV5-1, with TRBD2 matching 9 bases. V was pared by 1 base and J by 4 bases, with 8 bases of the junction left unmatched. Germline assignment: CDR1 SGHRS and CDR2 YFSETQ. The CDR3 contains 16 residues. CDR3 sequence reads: CASSLSPSGVPETQYF. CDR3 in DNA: TGCGCCAGCAGCTTGAGCCCTAGCGGGGTTCCAGAGACCCAGTACTTC.

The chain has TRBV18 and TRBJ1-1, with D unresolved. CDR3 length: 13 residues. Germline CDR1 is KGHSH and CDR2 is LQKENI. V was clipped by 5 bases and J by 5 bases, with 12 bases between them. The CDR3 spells CASSGGLRTEAFF. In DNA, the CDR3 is TGTGCCAGCTCAGGAGGGCTCCGAACTGAAGCTTTCTTT.

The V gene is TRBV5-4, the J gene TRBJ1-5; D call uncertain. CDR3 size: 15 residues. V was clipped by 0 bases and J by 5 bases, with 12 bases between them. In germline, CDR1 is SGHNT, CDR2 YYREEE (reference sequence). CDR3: CASSLAPWGDQPQHF. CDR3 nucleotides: TGTGCCAGCAGCTTGGCCCCCTGGGGTGATCAGCCCCAGCATTTT.

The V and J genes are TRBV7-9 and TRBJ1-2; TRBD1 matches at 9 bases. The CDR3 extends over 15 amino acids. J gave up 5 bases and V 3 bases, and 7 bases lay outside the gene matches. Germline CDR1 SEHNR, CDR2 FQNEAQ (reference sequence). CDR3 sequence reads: CASSLTGQGSYGYTF. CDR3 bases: TGTGCCAGCAGCTTGACGGGACAGGGCTCGTATGGCTACACCTTC.

The CDR3 region has the DNA TGTGCCAGCAGTCCGGGGACAGGGTTAGACTATGGCTACACCTTC. It encodes CASSPGTGLDYGYTF. The genes are TRBV28 and TRBJ1-2; TRBD1 agrees at 9 bases. The CDR3 covers 15 residues. CDR1 MDHEN and CDR2 SYDVKM come from the germline V gene. The J segment lost 3 bases and the V segment lost 5 bases, leaving 7 bases of the junction unmatched.

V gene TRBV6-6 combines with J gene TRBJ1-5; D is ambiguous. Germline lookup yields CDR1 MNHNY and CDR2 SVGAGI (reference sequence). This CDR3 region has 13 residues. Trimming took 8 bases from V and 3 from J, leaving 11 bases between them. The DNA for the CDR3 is TGTGCCAGCGGCCCACCTACCAATCAGCCCCAGCATTTT. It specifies CASGPPTNQPQHF.

This chain's CDR3 is CASSQDGRGTDTQYF. DNA for the CDR3: TGCGCCAGCAGCCAAGATGGCAGGGGCACAGATACGCAGTATTTT. The J gene is TRBJ2-3, the V gene TRBV4-3; D might be TRBD1 (5 bases). Germline CDR1 and CDR2: LGHNA and YSLEER. This CDR3 comprises 15 residues. Trimming took off 0 bases at V and 1 base at J, with 8 bases between the two ends.

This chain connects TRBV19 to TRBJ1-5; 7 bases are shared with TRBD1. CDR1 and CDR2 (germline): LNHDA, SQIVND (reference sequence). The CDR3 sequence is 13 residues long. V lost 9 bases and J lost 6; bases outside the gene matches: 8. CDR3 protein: CASLDRVGQPQHF. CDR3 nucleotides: TGTGCCAGCCTAGACAGGGTCGGTCAGCCCCAGCATTTT.

CDR3 residues: CASSPQQSSYNSPLHF. The CDR3 DNA sequence: TGTGCCAGTAGTCCACAACAGAGCTCCTATAATTCACCCCTCCACTTT. This chain uses TRBV19 with TRBJ1-6; no definite D call. This CDR3 has 16 residues. Germline V gene sequence: CDR1 LNHDA, CDR2 SQIVND (reference sequence). Between the trimmed V and J ends, which lost 5 bases and 0 bases, there was a span of 11 bases.

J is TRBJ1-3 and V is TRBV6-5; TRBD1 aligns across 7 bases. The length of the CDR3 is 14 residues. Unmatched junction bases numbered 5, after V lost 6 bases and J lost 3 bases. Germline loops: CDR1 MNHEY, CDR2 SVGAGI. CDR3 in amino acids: CASRTGDRGNTIYF. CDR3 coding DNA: TGTGCCAGCAGAACAGGGGACCGTGGAAACACCATATATTTT.

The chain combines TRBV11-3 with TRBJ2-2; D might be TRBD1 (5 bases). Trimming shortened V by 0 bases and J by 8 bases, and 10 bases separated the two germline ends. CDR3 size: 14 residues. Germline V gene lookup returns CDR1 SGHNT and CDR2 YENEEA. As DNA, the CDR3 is TGTGCCAGCAGCTTAGATCAGGGTCGGGGGGAGCTGTTTTTT. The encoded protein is CASSLDQGRGELFF.

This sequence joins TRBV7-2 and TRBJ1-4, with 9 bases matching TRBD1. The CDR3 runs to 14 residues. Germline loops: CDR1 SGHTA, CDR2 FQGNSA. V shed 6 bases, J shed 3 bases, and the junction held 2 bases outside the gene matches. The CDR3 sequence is CASRWTGANEKLFF. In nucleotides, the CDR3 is TGTGCCAGCAGATGGACAGGGGCTAATGAAAAACTGTTTTTT.

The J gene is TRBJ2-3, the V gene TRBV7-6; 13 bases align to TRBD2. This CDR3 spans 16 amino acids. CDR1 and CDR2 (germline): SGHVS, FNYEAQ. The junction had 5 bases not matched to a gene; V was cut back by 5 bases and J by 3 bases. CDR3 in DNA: TGTGCCAGCAGCCTAGGACTAGCGGGGGCAACAGATACGCAGTATTTT. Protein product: CASSLGLAGATDTQYF.

The CDR3 DNA reads as TGTGCCAGCAGCTCACCCAACTCTGGGGCCAACGTCCTGACTTTC. As protein: CASSSPNSGANVLTF. This chain joins TRBV27 and TRBJ2-6, with D uncertain. V gave up 6 bases and J gave up 0 bases, with 9 bases separating them. CDR3 size: 15 residues. The germline gives CDR1 MNHEY, CDR2 SMNVEV (reference sequence).

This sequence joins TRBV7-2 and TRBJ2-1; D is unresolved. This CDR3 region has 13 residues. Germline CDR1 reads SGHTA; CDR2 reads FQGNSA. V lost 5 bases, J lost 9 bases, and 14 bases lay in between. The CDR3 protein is CASSPITASEQFF. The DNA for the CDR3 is TGTGCCAGCAGCCCCATTACCGCGAGTGAGCAGTTCTTC.

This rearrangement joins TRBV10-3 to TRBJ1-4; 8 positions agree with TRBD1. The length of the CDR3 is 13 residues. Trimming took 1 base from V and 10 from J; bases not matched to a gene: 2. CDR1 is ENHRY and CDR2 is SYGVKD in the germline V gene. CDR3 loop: CAISELTGGKLFF. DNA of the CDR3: TGTGCCATCAGTGAGTTAACAGGGGGAAAACTGTTTTTT.

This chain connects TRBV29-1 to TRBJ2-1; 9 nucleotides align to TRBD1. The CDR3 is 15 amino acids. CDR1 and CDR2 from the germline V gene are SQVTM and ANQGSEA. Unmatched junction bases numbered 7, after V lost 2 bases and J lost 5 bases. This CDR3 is CSVETGQGKNNEQFF. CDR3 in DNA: TGCAGCGTTGAAACCGGACAGGGGAAAAACAATGAGCAGTTCTTC.

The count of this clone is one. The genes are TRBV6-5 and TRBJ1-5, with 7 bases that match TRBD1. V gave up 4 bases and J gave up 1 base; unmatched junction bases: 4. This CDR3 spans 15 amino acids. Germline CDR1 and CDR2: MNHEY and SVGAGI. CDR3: CASSFTGDSNQPQHF. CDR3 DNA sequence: TGTGCCAGCAGTTTTACAGGGGACAGCAATCAGCCCCAGCATTTT.

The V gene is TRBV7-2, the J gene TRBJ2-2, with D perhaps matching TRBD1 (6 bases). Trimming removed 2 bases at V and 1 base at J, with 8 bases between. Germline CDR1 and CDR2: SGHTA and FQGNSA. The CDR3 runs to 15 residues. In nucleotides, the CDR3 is TGTGCCAGCAGCTTAAAACAGGGGAACACCGGGGAGCTGTTTTTT. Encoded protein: CASSLKQGNTGELFF.

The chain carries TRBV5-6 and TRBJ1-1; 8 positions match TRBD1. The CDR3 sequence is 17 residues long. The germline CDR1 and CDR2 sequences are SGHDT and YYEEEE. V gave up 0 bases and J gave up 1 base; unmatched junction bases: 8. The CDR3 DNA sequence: TGTGCCAGCAGCTTGGACGGGACAGGTCGGCGGAACACTGAAGCTTTCTTT. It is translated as CASSLDGTGRRNTEAFF.

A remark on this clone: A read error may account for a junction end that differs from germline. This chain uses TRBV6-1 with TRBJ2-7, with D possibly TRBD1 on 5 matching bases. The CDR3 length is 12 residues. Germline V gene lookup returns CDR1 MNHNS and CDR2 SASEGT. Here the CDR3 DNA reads TGTGCCAGCAGTGAAGGGCAGGGTCCTACCCACTTC. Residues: CASSEGQGPTHF.

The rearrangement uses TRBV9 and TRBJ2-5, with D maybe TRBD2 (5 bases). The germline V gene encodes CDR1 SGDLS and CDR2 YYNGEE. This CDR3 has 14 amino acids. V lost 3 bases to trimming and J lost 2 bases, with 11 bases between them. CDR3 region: CASSGREPQETQYF. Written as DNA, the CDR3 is TGTGCCAGCAGCGGACGGGAACCGCAAGAGACCCAGTACTTC.

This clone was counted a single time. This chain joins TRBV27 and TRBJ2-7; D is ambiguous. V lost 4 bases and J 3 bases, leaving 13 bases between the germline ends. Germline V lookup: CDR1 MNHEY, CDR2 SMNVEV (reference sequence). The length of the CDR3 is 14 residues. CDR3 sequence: CASSSIPIGYEQYF. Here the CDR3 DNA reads TGTGCCAGCAGTTCAATTCCGATAGGCTACGAGCAGTACTTC.

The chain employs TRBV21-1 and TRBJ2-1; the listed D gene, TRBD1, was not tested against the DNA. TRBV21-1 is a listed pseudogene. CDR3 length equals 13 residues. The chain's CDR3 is CASEAQGSHEQFF. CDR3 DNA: TGTGCCAGCGAGGCGCAGGGGAGCCATGAGCAGTTCTTC.

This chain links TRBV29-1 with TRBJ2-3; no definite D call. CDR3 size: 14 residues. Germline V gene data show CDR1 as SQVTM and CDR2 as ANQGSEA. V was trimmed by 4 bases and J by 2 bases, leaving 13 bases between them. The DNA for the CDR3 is TGCAGCGTTGGGTTAGGGCAAGTCACAGATACGCAGTATTTT. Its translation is CSVGLGQVTDTQYF.

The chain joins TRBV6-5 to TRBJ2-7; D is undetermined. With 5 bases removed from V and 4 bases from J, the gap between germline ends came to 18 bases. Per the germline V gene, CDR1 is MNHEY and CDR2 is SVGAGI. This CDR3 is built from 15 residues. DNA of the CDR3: TGTGCCAGCAGTGCCCAATATTCCGGGCCTTACGAGCAGTACTTC. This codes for CASSAQYSGPYEQYF.